Listed here is a single TCR beta chain. Its specificity is unknown. The CDR3 is 16 residues long. TCRdb processed the 5' RACE reads anew with MiXCR; each CDR3 protein has one entry. The sample lists more than 300,000 distinct CDR3 sequences; 3.5% to 4.5% were seen once. This record belongs to a study of T cells after yellow fever vaccination. General study findings and limits: Weaker, the secondary response peaked sooner, at day 5 versus 15. A large majority of primary-vaccination clones showed up again after the booster (approximately 95% CD4, around 85% CD8). FACS-sorted repertoires could harbor abundant contaminating bulk-population clonotypes.

V and J are TRBV21-1 and TRBJ1-5; TRBD1 was called by the table and not checked on the DNA. TRBV21-1 has pseudogene status. This TCR was sampled from a man aged 18 to 29 who received the YFV17D yellow fever vaccine. Sample: PBMCs, taken 15 days after the yellow fever booster vaccination. CDR3 nucleotide sequence: TGTGCCAGCAGCAAAGCCGAGGGCGCCCGCAATCAGCCCCAGCATTTT. Its protein is CASSKAEGARNQPQHF.